These T cell receptor beta chains were read from a single sample in a study of STAT5B mutations in CD4+ large granular lymphocyte leukemia. Sequencing was performed with immunoSEQ multiplex PCR; in TCRdb, only in-frame clones are kept and a portion is missing. The table has about 24,000 clones, around 72% seen once. Sequenced material: CD4+ T cells from blood buffy coats. These receptors all stem from a human donor in good health. The CDR3 runs from the conserved cysteine through the conserved F or W. Fields, in order: D gene, J gene, clone size, V gene, CDR3 DNA, CDR3 protein. A D gene is named only where the DNA matches it firmly. The size of a clone is reported for some rows only, either as once, few or many, or as a class for expanded clones.

>TRBD1|TRBJ1-5|NA|TRBV7-9
TGTGCCAGCAGCCGGGACAGGGTTGGGAATCAGCCCCAGCATTTT
CASSRDRVGNQPQHF
>NA|TRBJ1-5|NA|TRBV5-6
TGTGCCAGCAGCTTGTCAGCTTTGGATTTTCAGCCCCAGCATTTT
CASSLSALDFQPQHF
>NA|TRBJ2-3|NA|TRBV4-1
TGCGCCAGCAGCCAATACGCCACTCTCGCTCTCAGCAAAAACAACCTCACAGATACGCAGTATTTT
CASSQYATLALSKNNLTDTQYF
>TRBD1|TRBJ1-4|NA|TRBV5-1
TGCGCCAGCAGTTTACAGGGGATCGGTGAAAAACTGTTTTTT
CASSLQGIGEKLFF
>NA|TRBJ1-6|NA|TRBV19
TGTGCCAGTAGTATAGCAAGACCGTCTAATTCACCCCTCCACTTT
CASSIARPSNSPLHF
>NA|TRBJ1-2|NA|TRBV11-2
TGTGCCAGCAGTTATACGCCAGGGGATGGCTACACCTTC
CASSYTPGDGYTF
>NA|TRBJ2-7|NA|TRBV13
TGTGCCAGCAGCCATAGGGCGGGCTACGAGCAGTACTTC
CASSHRAGYEQYF
>NA|TRBJ1-4|NA|TRBV7-9
TGTGCCAGCAGCTTAGAGGGACTCTTTAATGAAAAACTGTTTTTT
CASSLEGLFNEKLFF
>NA|TRBJ1-6|few|TRBV18
TGTGCCAGCTCACCACAAGAGGGCTCGGCACCCCTCCACTTT
CASSPQEGSAPLHF
>NA|TRBJ2-2|few|TRBV6-5
TGTGCCAGCAGTTACGCGGGGGCGGGCGGGGAGCTGTTTTTT
CASSYAGAGGELFF
>TRBD1|TRBJ1-2|few|TRBV6-6
TGTGCCAGCAGTTACCTCAGGGGGGCGAGTTATGGCTACACCTTC
CASSYLRGASYGYTF
>NA|TRBJ2-3|NA|TRBV11-2
TGTGCCAGCAGTTCCGGGCCCGAGCGGCAGTATTTT
CASSSGPERQYF
>NA|TRBJ2-1|once|TRBV11-2
TGTGCCAGCAGCTTAGATCAAAATGAGCAGTTCTTC
CASSLDQNEQFF
>TRBD1|TRBJ2-7|NA|TRBV30
TGTGCCTGGAGTCCGGGACAGTCATACGAGCAGTACTTC
CAWSPGQSYEQYF
>NA|TRBJ1-2|NA|TRBV6-5
TGTGCCAGCAGTTACGCGGGGTATGGTGGCTACACCTTC
CASSYAGYGGYTF
>TRBD1|TRBJ2-2|NA|TRBV5-6
TGTGCCAGCAGCTTGGCCGGGACAGTGCCCGGGGAGCTGTTTTTT
CASSLAGTVPGELFF
>TRBD1|TRBJ2-4|NA|TRBV5-1
TGCGCCAGCAGCCCGACAGGGGAGGTGAACATTCAGTACTTC
CASSPTGEVNIQYF
>NA|TRBJ1-4|NA|TRBV5-1
TGCGCCAGCAGCCTGGAGCCTTTACAGGTCCCTAATGAAAAACTGTTTTTT
CASSLEPLQVPNEKLFF
>TRBD1|TRBJ2-7|NA|TRBV9
TGTGCCAGCAGCGGACGGACAGGCGGCTACGAGCAGTACTTC
CASSGRTGGYEQYF
>NA|TRBJ2-5|NA|TRBV11-2
TGTGCCAGCAGTTCGAATTCTGGGGGACTCGGGGAGACCCAGTACTTC
CASSSNSGGLGETQYF
>NA|TRBJ2-2|NA|TRBV5-4
TGTGCCAGCAGCACGTCACTGGGGTCGAACACCGGGGAGCTGTTTTTT
CASSTSLGSNTGELFF